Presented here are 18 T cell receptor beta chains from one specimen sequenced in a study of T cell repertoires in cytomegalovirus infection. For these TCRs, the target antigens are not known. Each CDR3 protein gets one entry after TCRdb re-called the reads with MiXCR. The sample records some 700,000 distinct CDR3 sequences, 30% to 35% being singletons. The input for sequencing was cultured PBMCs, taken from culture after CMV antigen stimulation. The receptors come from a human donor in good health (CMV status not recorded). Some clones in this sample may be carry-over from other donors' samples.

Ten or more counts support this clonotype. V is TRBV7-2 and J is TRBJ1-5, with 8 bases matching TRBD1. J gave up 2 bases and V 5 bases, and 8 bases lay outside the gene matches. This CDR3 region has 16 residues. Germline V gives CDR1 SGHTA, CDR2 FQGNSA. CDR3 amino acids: CASSVSSGGGNQPQHF. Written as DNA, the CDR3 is TGTGCCAGCAGCGTATCGTCAGGGGGCGGCAATCAGCCCCAGCATTTT.

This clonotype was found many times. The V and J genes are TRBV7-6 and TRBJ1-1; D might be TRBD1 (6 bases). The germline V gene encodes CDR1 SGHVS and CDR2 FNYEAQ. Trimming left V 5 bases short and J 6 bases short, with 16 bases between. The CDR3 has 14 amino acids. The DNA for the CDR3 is TGTGCCAGCAGCGCGACGGGGGGCTGGTCTGAAGCTTTCTTT. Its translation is CASSATGGWSEAFF. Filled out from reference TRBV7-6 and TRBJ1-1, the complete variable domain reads GAGVSQSPRYKVTKRGQDVALRCDPISGHVSLYWYRQALGQGPEFLTYFNYEAQQDKSGLPNDRFSAERPEGSISTLTIQRTEQRDSAMYRCASSATGGWSEAFFGQGTRLTVV.

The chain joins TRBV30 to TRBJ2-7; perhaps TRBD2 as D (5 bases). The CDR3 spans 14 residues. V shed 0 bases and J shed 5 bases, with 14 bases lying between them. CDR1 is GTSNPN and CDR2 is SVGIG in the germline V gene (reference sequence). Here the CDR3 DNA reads TGTGCCTGGAGTGTCGATAGCGTGCCCGACGAGCAGTACTTC. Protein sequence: CAWSVDSVPDEQYF.

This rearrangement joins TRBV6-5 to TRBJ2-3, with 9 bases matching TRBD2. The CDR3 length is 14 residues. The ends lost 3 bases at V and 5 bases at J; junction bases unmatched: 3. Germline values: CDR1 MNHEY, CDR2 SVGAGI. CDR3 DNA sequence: TGTGCCAGCAGTTATGCGGGAGGGCAAGATACGCAGTATTTT. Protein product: CASSYAGGQDTQYF.

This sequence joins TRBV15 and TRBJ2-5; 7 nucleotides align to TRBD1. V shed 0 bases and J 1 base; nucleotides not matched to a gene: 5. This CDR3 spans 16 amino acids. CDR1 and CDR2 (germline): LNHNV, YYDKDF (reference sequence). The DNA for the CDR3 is TGTGCCACCAGCAGAGATGAGGCAGGGGGCCAAGAGACCCAGTACTTC. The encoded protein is CATSRDEAGGQETQYF.

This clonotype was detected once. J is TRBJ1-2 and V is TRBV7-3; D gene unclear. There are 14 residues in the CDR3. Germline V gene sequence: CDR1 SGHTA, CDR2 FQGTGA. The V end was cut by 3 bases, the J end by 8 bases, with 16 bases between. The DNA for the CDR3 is TGTGCCAGCAGCTTCGGAGAGGGTCCGGAGGGCTACACCTTC. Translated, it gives CASSFGEGPEGYTF.

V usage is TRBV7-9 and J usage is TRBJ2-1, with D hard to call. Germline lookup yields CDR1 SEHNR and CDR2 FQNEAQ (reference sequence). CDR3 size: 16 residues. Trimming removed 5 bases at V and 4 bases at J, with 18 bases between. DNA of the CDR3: TGTGCCAGCAGCCCACCTCCCAACGACCTTTACAATGAGCAGTTCTTC. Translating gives CASSPPPNDLYNEQFF.

The CDR3 reads CASSLERGVYEQYF. The CDR3 DNA sequence: TGTGCCAGCAGCTTAGAACGGGGGGTCTACGAGCAGTACTTC. The J gene is TRBJ2-7, the V gene TRBV7-2; TRBD2 matches at 7 bases. The CDR3 consists of 14 residues. The germline V gene encodes CDR1 SGHTA and CDR2 FQGNSA. V lost 1 base and J lost 3; bases outside the gene matches: 3.

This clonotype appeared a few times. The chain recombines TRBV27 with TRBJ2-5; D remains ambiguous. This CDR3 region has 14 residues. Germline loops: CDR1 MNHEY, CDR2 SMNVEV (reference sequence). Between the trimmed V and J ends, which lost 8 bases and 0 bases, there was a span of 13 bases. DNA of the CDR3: TGTGCCAGCGGAAATTATGTGAACCAAGAGACCCAGTACTTC. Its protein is CASGNYVNQETQYF.

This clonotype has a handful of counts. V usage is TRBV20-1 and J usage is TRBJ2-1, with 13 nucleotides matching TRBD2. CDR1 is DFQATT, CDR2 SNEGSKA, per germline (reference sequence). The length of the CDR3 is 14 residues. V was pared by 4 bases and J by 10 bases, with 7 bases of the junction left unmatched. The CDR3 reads CSATGLAGVQEQFF. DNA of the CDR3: TGCAGTGCTACAGGACTAGCGGGAGTTCAGGAGCAGTTCTTC.

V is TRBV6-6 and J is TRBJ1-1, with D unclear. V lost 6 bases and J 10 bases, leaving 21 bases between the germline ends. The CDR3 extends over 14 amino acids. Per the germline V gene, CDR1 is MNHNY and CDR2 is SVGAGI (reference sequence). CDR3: CASSRLTVTGGAFF. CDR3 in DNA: TGTGCCAGCAGCCGTCTCACCGTTACCGGCGGAGCTTTCTTT.

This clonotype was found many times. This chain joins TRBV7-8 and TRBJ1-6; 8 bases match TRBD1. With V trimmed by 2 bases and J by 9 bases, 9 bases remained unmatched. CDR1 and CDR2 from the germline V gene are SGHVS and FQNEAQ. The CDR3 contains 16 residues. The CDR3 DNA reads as TGTGCCAGCAGCTTATCCCCCCGGCAGGGGGCTTCACCCCTCCACTTT. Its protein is CASSLSPRQGASPLHF.

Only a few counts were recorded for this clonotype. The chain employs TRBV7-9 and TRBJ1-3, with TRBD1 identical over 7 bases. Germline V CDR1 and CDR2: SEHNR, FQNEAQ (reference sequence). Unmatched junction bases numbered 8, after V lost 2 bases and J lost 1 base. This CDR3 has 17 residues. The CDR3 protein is CASSLRNRGRSGNTIYF. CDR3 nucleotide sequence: TGTGCCAGCAGCTTAAGAAACAGGGGCCGGTCTGGAAACACCATATATTTT.

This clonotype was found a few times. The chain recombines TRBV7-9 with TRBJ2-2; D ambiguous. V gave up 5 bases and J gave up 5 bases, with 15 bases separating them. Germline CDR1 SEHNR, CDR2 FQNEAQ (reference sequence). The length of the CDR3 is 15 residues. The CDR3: CASSPVGAGTGELFF. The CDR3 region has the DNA TGTGCCAGCAGCCCAGTTGGCGCTGGGACCGGGGAGCTGTTTTTT.

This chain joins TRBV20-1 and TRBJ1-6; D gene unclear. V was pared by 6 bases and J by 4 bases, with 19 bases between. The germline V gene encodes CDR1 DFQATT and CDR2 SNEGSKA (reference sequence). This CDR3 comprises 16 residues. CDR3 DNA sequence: TGCAGTGCCCATAAACCTCCTCATGGTTATAATTCACCCCTCCACTTT. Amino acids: CSAHKPPHGYNSPLHF.

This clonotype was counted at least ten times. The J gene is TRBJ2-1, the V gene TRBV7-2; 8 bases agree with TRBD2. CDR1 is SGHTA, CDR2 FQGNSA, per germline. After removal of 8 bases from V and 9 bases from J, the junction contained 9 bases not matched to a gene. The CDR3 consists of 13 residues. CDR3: CASGQSGSGEQFF. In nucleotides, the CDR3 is TGTGCCAGCGGACAGAGCGGGAGCGGTGAGCAGTTCTTC.

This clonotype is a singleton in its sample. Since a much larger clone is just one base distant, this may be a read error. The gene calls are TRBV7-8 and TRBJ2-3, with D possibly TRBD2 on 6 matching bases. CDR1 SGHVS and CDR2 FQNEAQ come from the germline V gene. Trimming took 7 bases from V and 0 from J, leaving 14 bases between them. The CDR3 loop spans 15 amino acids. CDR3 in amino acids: CASTYVAASTDTQYF. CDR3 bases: TGTGCCAGCACCTACGTAGCGGCTAGCACAGATACGCAGTATTTT.

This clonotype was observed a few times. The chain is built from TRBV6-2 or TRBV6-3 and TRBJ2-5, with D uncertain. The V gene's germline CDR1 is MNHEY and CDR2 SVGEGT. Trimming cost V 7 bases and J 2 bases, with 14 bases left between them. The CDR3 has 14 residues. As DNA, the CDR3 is TGTGCCAGCAAAATTCGGCCACCTCAAGAGACCCAGTACTTC. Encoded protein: CASKIRPPQETQYF.